The 18 T cell receptor beta chains given below trace back to one sample, sequenced in a study of cytomegalovirus exposure and HLA in healthy donors (dated by TCRdb to the late 2010s). Receptor amplification or capture employed the immunoSEQ multiplex PCR assay. For the multiplex PCR, a mixture combining 60 forward primers for TCR Vbeta segments and 13 reverse primers for TCR Jbeta segments was used. This immuneACCESS table, as held by TCRdb, lists in-frame sequences with V and J called but not all clones. Of the missing ones, under half trace to an unresolved V gene in checked studies; the others have no known cause. The sample data list approximately 240,000 clones, and approximately 84% of these were observed just once. More than 0.45% of the sample rests with the top ten. Source material: PBMCs. The receptors shown here come from a woman in her thirties or forties in good health and CMV-seronegative.

This clone was found once. The V gene is TRBV7-6, the J gene TRBJ2-3; 10 bases align to TRBD1. J gave up 1 base and V 4 bases, and 8 bases lay outside the gene matches. The CDR3 is made up of 17 amino acids. Germline V gives CDR1 SGHVS, CDR2 FNYEAQ. CDR3 protein: CASSSTGQGVGTDTQYF. In nucleotides, the CDR3 is TGTGCCAGCAGCTCTACCGGACAGGGGGTGGGCACAGATACGCAGTATTTT.

The V gene is TRBV7-6, the J gene TRBJ2-3; TRBD2 matches 8 bases. The CDR3 loop spans 15 amino acids. The V and J ends lost 0 bases and 4 bases, in that order; junction bases with no gene match: 3. Germline V gene lookup returns CDR1 SGHVS and CDR2 FNYEAQ. Here the CDR3 reads CASSLADGGADTQYF. The CDR3 DNA reads as TGTGCCAGCAGCTTAGCGGACGGGGGGGCAGATACGCAGTATTTT. Full variable domain (outside the CDR3, taken from reference TRBV7-6 and TRBJ2-3): GAGVSQSPRYKVTKRGQDVALRCDPISGHVSLYWYRQALGQGPEFLTYFNYEAQQDKSGLPNDRFSAERPEGSISTLTIQRTEQRDSAMYRCASSLADGGADTQYFGPGTRLTVL.

The rearrangement uses TRBV4-2 and TRBJ2-7, with 11 positions matching TRBD1. This CDR3 comprises 16 residues. Germline values: CDR1 LGHNA, CDR2 YNFKEQ. Trimming at V came to 4 bases and at J to 3 bases, leaving 8 bases not matched to a gene. CDR3 in amino acids: CASSPWGGTGGYEQYF. The CDR3 region has the DNA TGTGCCAGCAGCCCCTGGGGGGGGACAGGGGGCTACGAGCAGTACTTC.

This clone has only a few counts. The J gene is TRBJ2-1, the V gene TRBV28, with TRBD1 as a possible D gene (6 bases). Per germline, CDR1 MDHEN and CDR2 SYDVKM. This CDR3 spans 15 amino acids. V lost 3 bases and J lost 12, with 21 bases in between. The CDR3 loop reads CASSFRPGPGQRQFF. CDR3 in DNA: TGTGCCAGCAGTTTCCGGCCCGGACCGGGACAAAGGCAGTTCTTC.

The V call is TRBV6-1, the J call TRBJ1-5; D is perhaps TRBD1 (6 bases). V was clipped by 2 bases and J by 2 bases, with 13 bases between them. The CDR3 is 16 residues long. CDR1 is MNHNS, CDR2 SASEGT, per germline. The CDR3 DNA follows: TGTGCCAGCAGTGAATTGGTCAGGGGAGGCAATCAGCCCCAGCATTTT. Translated: CASSELVRGGNQPQHF.

The gene calls are TRBV29-1 and TRBJ1-5; D is undetermined. With 6 bases removed from V and 5 bases from J, the gap between germline ends came to 14 bases. CDR1 and CDR2 from the germline V gene are SQVTM and ANQGSEA. CDR3 size: 13 residues. This CDR3 reads CSVKPGFDQPQHF. The CDR3 DNA is TGCAGCGTGAAACCAGGATTCGATCAGCCCCAGCATTTT.

This clone has only one observation. The chain is built from TRBV9 and TRBJ2-2; no clear D gene. Germline CDR1 and CDR2: SGDLS and YYNGEE. The germline V and J ends were trimmed by 0 bases and 6 bases, with 6 bases remaining between them. This CDR3 is built from 13 residues. This CDR3 is CASSVGVSGELFF. The CDR3 nucleotides are TGTGCCAGCAGCGTAGGAGTATCCGGGGAGCTGTTTTTT.

This chain links TRBV7-9 with TRBJ1-1, with TRBD1 matching 12 bases. V was clipped by 5 bases and J by 5 bases; unmatched bases: 15. Germline V gene lookup returns CDR1 SEHNR and CDR2 FQNEAQ (reference sequence). The CDR3 covers 18 residues. The CDR3 sequence: CASSLGQGAITGVTEAFF. The CDR3 DNA reads TGTGCCAGCAGCCTGGGACAGGGGGCTATCACGGGAGTTACTGAAGCTTTCTTT.

The chain recombines TRBV5-6 with TRBJ1-5; D unresolved. In germline, CDR1 is SGHDT, CDR2 YYEEEE. V was cut by 1 base and J by 9 bases, with 11 bases left in between. CDR3 length: 13 amino acids. This CDR3 reads CASSLNPGGPQHF. CDR3 nucleotide sequence: TGTGCCAGCAGCTTGAACCCCGGAGGGCCCCAGCATTTT. The full variable domain, completed using reference TRBV5-6 and TRBJ1-5, is DAGVTQSPTHLIKTRGQQVTLRCSPKSGHDTVSWYQQALGQGPQFIFQYYEEEERQRGNFPDRFSGHQFPNYSSELNVNALLLGDSALYLCASSLNPGGPQHFGDGTRLSIL.

This clone was counted between two and nine times. The germline gene is not matched at one end of the junction; a read error may be the cause. The V gene is TRBV7-7, the J gene TRBJ2-2; 11 bases line up with TRBD2. The CDR3 is 17 amino acids. From germline, CDR1 is SSHAT and CDR2 FNYEAQ (reference sequence). CDR3 nucleotide sequence: TGTGCTAGCAGCGACCGGACTAGCGGGCCCAACACCGGGGAGCTGTTTTTT. This codes for CASSDRTSGPNTGELFF.

This chain joins TRBV11-3 and TRBJ1-5, with TRBD1 identical over 9 bases. The length of the CDR3 is 17 residues. J gave up 3 bases and V 4 bases, and 10 bases lay outside the gene matches. CDR1 is SGHNT and CDR2 is YENEEA in the germline V gene. The chain's CDR3 is CASSYKQGQGYNQPQHF. The CDR3 nucleotides read TGTGCCAGCAGCTATAAGCAGGGACAGGGATACAATCAGCCCCAGCATTTT.

This chain joins TRBV28 and TRBJ1-5; 8 bases align to TRBD1. V gave up 5 bases and J gave up 3 bases; unmatched junction bases: 6. The germline V gene encodes CDR1 MDHEN and CDR2 SYDVKM. This CDR3 spans 15 amino acids. CDR3 loop: CASSPQDRDNQPQHF. The CDR3, as DNA: TGTGCCAGCAGTCCTCAGGACAGGGACAATCAGCCCCAGCATTTT.

The genes are TRBV11-1 and TRBJ2-7; D perhaps matches TRBD1 (5 bases). CDR3 size: 13 residues. Germline V gene sequence: CDR1 SGHAT, CDR2 FQDESV (reference sequence). V was clipped by 4 bases and J by 3 bases, with 10 bases between them. The CDR3 DNA sequence: TGTGCCAGCAGCTCCCTCAGGGACTACGAGCAGTACTTC. It codes for CASSSLRDYEQYF.

The genes are TRBV5-1 and TRBJ2-1; 13 bases align to TRBD2. Per the germline V gene, CDR1 is SGHRS and CDR2 is YFSETQ. The CDR3 is 17 residues long. The J segment lost 7 bases and the V segment lost 0 bases, leaving 7 bases of the junction unmatched. Here the CDR3 DNA reads TGCGCCAGCAGCTTGGAGCTGACTAGCGGGGGGACGAATGAGCAGTTCTTC. This gives the protein CASSLELTSGGTNEQFF.

The genes are TRBV7-3 and TRBJ2-7; 7 bases align to TRBD1. Germline V gene sequence: CDR1 SGHTA, CDR2 FQGTGA. Trimming took 0 bases from V and 5 from J; bases not matched to a gene: 4. The CDR3 length is 14 residues. Here the CDR3 reads CASSLTGQSNEQYF. Here the CDR3 DNA reads TGTGCCAGCAGCTTAACGGGACAGAGCAACGAGCAGTACTTC.

This clone was detected once. The chain carries TRBV7-6 and TRBJ2-2; TRBD2 matches 10 bases. The CDR3 spans 16 residues. The V segment lost 5 bases and the J segment 6 bases; nucleotides outside the gene matches: 9. Germline-derived CDR1 and CDR2 are SGHVS and FNYEAQ. CDR3 DNA sequence: TGTGCCAGCAGCGCTAGCGGGGGCCTTGGGGCCGGGGAGCTGTTTTTT. This encodes CASSASGGLGAGELFF.

This chain connects TRBV7-9 to TRBJ1-1, with D uncertain. The V end was cut by 6 bases, the J end by 0 bases, with 5 bases between. In germline, CDR1 is SEHNR, CDR2 FQNEAQ (reference sequence). The CDR3 runs 12 residues. Here the CDR3 DNA reads TGTGCCAGCAGGTCCATGAACACTGAAGCTTTCTTT. It is translated as CASRSMNTEAFF. The entire variable domain, with the rest obtained from reference TRBV7-9 and TRBJ1-1, is as follows: DTGVSQNPRHKITKRGQNVTFRCDPISEHNRLYWYRQTLGQGPEFLTYFQNEAQLEKSRLLSDRFSAERPKGSFSTLEIQRTEQGDSAMYLCASRSMNTEAFFGQGTRLTVV.

Points on this clone: One junction end disagrees with the germline gene, perhaps due to a read error. The chain has TRBV7-7 and TRBJ2-5; the D gene is possibly TRBD2 (5 bases). CDR1 is SSHAT, CDR2 FNYEAQ, per germline (reference sequence). The CDR3 length is 14 residues. The CDR3 DNA sequence: TGTGCTAGCAGCACCTCTAGCCTTCAAGAGACCCAGTACTTC. It is translated as CASSTSSLQETQYF. The full variable domain, with the rest looked up from reference TRBV7-7 and TRBJ2-5, is GAGVSQSPRYKVTKRGQDVTLRCDPISSHATLYWYQQALGQGPEFLTYFNYEAQPDKSGLPSDRFSAERPEGSISTLTIQRTEQRDSAMYRCASSTSSLQETQYFGPGTRLLVL.